This T cell receptor beta chain was sequenced for a study of identical twins. This clonotype was observed a handful of times. V was shortened by 6 bases and J by 5 bases, with 16 bases between the two germline ends. This CDR3 is built from 14 residues. TCRdb processed the 5' RACE reads anew with MiXCR; each CDR3 protein has one entry. The sample consists of about 520,000 distinct CDR3 sequences, under 25% of them appearing once. The sample was also linked to a second study, of T cells expressing NK-cell markers.

The rearrangement links TRBV12-3 or TRBV12-4 to TRBJ1-2; the D gene is possibly TRBD1 (5 bases). Sequencing was carried out using CD4+ T cells sorted from blood. The source of this sequence is a woman aged 18-35 years in good health. The CDR3 DNA sequence: TGTGCCAGCAGCCTGGGCGGGGCTAGGTATGGCTACACCTTC. It encodes CASSLGGARYGYTF.